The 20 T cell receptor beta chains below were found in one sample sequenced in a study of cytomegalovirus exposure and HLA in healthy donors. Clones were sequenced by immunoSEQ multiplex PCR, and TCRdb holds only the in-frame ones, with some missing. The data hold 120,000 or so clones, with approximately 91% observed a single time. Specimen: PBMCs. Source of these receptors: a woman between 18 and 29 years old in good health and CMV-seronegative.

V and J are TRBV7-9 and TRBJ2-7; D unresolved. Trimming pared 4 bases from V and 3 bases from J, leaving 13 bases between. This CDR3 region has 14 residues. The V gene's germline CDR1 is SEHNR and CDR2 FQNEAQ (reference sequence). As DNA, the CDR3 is TGTGCCAGCAGCTCAGCTTCGATCGGCTACGAGCAGTACTTC. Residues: CASSSASIGYEQYF.

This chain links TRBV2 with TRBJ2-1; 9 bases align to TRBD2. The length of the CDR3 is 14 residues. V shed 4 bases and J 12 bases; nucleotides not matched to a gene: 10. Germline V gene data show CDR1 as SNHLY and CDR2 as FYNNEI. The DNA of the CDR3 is TGTGCCAGCAGTGGCTGGGGTAGCGGGAGTGCGCAGTTCTTC. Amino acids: CASSGWGSGSAQFF.

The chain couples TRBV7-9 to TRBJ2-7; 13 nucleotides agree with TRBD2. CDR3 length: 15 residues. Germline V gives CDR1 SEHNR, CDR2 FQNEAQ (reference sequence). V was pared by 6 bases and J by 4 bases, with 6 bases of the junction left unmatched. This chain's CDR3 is CASRDGLAGDYEQYF. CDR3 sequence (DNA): TGTGCCAGCAGGGATGGACTAGCGGGAGATTACGAGCAGTACTTC.

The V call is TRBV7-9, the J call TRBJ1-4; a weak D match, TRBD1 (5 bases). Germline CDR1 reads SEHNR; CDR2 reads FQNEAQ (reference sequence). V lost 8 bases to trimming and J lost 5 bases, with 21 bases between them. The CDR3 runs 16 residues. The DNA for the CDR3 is TGTGCCAGCGGCGACAGTAATAGGGGCATGAATGAAAAACTGTTTTTT. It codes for CASGDSNRGMNEKLFF. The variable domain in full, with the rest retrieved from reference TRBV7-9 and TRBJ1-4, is DTGVSQNPRHKITKRGQNVTFRCDPISEHNRLYWYRQTLGQGPEFLTYFQNEAQLEKSRLLSDRFSAERPKGSFSTLEIQRTEQGDSAMYLCASGDSNRGMNEKLFFGSGTQLSVL.

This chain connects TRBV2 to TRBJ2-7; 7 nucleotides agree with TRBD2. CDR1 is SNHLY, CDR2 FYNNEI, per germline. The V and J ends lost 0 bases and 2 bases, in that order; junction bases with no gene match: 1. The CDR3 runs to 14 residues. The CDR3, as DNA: TGTGCCAGCAGTGAAGCGGGGAGGGCCTACGAGCAGTACTTC. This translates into CASSEAGRAYEQYF.

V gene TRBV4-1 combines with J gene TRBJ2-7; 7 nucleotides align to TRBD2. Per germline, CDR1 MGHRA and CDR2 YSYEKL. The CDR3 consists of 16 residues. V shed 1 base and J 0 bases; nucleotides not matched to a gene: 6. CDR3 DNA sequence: TGCGCCAGCAGCCAAGGGGGAGGGTCTAGCTCCTACGAGCAGTACTTC. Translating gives CASSQGGGSSSYEQYF.

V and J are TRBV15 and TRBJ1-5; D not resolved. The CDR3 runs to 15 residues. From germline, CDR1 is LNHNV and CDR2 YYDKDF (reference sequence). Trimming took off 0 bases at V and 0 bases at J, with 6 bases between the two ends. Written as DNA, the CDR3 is TGTGCCACCAGCAGAGATCAGGCTAGCAATCAGCCCCAGCATTTT. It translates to CATSRDQASNQPQHF.

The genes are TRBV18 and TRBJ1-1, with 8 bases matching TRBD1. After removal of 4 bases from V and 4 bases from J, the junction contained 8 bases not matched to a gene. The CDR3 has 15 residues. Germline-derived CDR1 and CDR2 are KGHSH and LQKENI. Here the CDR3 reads CASSRLTGEATEAFF. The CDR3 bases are TGTGCCAGCTCACGGTTGACAGGGGAGGCCACTGAAGCTTTCTTT.

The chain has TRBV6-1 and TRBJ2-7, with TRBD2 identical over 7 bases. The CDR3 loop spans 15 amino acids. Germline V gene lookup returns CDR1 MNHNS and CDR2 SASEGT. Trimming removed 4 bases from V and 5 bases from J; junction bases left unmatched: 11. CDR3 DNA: TGTGCCAGCAGTGTCAGCGGGAATGCTCCGGACGAGCAGTACTTC. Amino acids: CASSVSGNAPDEQYF.

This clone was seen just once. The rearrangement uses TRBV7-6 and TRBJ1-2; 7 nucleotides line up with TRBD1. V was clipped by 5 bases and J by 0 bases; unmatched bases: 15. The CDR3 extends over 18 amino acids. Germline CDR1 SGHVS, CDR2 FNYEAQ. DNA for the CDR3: TGTGCCAGCAGCCCACGCCCGTATGGACAGGACGCTAACTATGGCTACACCTTC. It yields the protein CASSPRPYGQDANYGYTF.

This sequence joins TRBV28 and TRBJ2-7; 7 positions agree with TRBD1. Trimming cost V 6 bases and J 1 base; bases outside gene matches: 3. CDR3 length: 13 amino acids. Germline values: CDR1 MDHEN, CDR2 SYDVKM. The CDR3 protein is CASSRTGSYEQYF. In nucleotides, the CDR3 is TGTGCCAGCAGCAGGACAGGATCCTACGAGCAGTACTTC.

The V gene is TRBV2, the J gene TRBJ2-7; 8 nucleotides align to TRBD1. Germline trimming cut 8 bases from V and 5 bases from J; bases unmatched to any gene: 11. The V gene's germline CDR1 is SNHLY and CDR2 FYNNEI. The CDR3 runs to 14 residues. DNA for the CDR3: TGTGCCAGCGGGACGGACAGGGATTCCCACGAGCAGTACTTC. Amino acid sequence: CASGTDRDSHEQYF.

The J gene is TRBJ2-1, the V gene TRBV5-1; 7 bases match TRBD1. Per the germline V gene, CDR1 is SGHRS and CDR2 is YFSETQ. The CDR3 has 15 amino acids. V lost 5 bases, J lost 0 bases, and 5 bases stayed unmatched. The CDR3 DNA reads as TGCGCCAGCAGGCCGGGACAGAACTCCTACAATGAGCAGTTCTTC. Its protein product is CASRPGQNSYNEQFF.

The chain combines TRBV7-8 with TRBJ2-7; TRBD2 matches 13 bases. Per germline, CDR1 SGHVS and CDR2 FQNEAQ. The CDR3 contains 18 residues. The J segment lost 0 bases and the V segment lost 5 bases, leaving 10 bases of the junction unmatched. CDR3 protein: CASSQTRLAGGPSYEQYF. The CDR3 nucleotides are TGTGCCAGCAGCCAGACCAGACTAGCGGGAGGACCCTCCTACGAGCAGTACTTC.

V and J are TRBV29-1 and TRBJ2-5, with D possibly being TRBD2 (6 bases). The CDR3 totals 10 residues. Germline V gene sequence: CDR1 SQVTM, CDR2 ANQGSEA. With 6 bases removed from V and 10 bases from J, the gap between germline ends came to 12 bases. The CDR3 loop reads CSVPSGGQYF. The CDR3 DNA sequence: TGCAGCGTCCCCTCCGGGGGCCAGTACTTC.

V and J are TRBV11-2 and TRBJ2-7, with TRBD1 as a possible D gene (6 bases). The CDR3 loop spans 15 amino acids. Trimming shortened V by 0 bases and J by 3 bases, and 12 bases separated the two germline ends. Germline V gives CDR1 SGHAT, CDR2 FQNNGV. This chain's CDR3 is CASSLDLGGFYEQYF. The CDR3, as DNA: TGTGCCAGCAGCTTAGATCTAGGGGGTTTCTACGAGCAGTACTTC.

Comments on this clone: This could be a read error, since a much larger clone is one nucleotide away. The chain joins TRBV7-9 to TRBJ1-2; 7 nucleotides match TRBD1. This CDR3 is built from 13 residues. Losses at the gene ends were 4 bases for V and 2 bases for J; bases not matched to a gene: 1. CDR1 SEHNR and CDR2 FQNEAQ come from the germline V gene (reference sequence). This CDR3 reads CASSSGQNYGYTF. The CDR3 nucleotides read TGTGCCAGCAGCTCGGGACAGAACTATGGCTACACCTTC.

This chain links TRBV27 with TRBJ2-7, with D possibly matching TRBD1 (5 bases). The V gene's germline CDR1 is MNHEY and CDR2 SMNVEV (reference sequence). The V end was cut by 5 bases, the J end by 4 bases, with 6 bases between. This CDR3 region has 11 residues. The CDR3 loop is CASSQGYEQYF. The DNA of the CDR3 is TGTGCCAGCAGTCAGGGTTACGAGCAGTACTTC.

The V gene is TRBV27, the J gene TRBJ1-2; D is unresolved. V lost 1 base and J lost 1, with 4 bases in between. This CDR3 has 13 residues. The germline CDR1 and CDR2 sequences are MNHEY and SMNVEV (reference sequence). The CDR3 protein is CASSLYSNYGYTF. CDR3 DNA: TGTGCCAGCAGTTTATACAGTAACTATGGCTACACCTTC.

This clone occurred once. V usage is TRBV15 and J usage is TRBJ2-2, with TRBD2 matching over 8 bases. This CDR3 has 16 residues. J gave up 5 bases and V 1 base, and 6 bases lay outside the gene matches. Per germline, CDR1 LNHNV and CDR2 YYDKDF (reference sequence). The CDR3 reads CATSRGWGGRTGELFF. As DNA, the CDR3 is TGTGCCACCAGCAGAGGATGGGGCGGGAGGACCGGGGAGCTGTTTTTT.